The rows below give T cell receptor beta chains drawn from one sample of a study of T cell repertoires in aging, cancer and after chemotherapy. In TCRdb, the multiplex PCR reads were re-called with MiXCR into one record per CDR3 protein. The table records approximately 940 distinct CDR3 sequences, 25% to 30% of them present only once. The sequenced material came from blood. These receptors came from a human donor with a solid tumor. Each CDR3 is given with its conserved first and last residue. D genes are given only for firm matches. Not every row has a clone size; where given, it reads once, few, many or a size class.

few,TRBJ2-3,.,TRBV2,CASSVRALSTDTQYF,TGTGCCAGCAGTGTACGGGCCCTAAGCACAGATACGCAGTATTTT
large,TRBJ1-5,.,TRBV19,CASSIGGTSNQPQHF,TGTGCCAGTAGTATAGGTGGGACAAGCAATCAGCCCCAGCATTTT
few,TRBJ1-2,.,TRBV28,CASSLLSVNYGYTF,TGTGCCAGCAGTTTATTATCGGTAAACTATGGCTACACCTTC
medium-sized,TRBJ1-6,TRBD1,TRBV5-4,CASSPGTEGSPLHF,TGTGCCAGCAGCCCCGGGACAGAAGGCTCACCCCTCCACTTT
medium-sized,TRBJ2-3,.,TRBV14,CASSQPTVSTDTQYF,TGTGCCAGCAGCCAACCGACAGTTAGCACAGATACGCAGTATTTT
medium-sized,TRBJ2-1,.,TRBV6-4,CASSDGLVNEQFF,TGTGCCAGCAGTGATGGTCTAGTCAATGAGCAGTTCTTC
.,TRBJ2-3,TRBD2,TRBV20-1,CSASGAGGQSSDTQYF,TGCAGTGCTAGTGGGGCGGGGGGTCAATCATCAGATACGCAGTATTTT
large,TRBJ2-7,.,TRBV5-6,CASSLVRGEQYF,TGTGCCAGCAGCTTAGTCCGGGGCGAGCAGTACTTC
medium-sized,TRBJ1-4,.,TRBV7-9,CASSLELGMSEKLFF,TGTGCCAGCAGCTTAGAATTAGGGATGAGTGAAAAACTGTTTTTT
.,TRBJ2-1,.,TRBV7-2,CASRAGRLYNEKFF,TGTGCCAGCAGGGCGGGACGGCTTTACAATGAGAAGTTCTTC
large,TRBJ1-2,.,TRBV29-1,CSVLGARSLNYGYTF,TGCAGCGTTTTGGGCGCCCGCTCTCTTAACTATGGCTACACCTTC
.,TRBJ2-3,TRBD2,TRBV6-6,CAAGTSGTDTQYF,TGTGCCGCCGGGACTAGCGGCACAGATACGCAGTATTTT
large,TRBJ2-1,.,TRBV20-1,CSATTGDPMGEQFF,TGCAGTGCTACGACTGGAGATCCCATGGGTGAGCAGTTCTTC
large,TRBJ2-5,.,TRBV6-5,CASTYRETETQYF,TGTGCCAGCACCTACCGGGAAACTGAGACCCAGTACTTC
medium-sized,TRBJ2-1,TRBD2,TRBV20-1,CSARTTSGRAVEQFF,TGCAGTGCTAGAACCACTAGCGGGAGGGCCGTTGAGCAGTTCTTC
medium-sized,TRBJ2-3,TRBD2,TRBV28,CASSREGTQYF,TGTGCCAGCAGTAGGGAGGGTACGCAGTATTTT
large,TRBJ2-2,TRBD1,TRBV29-1,CSVGTGGRGELFF,TGCAGCGTTGGGACAGGGGGCAGGGGGGAGCTGTTTTTT
.,TRBJ1-2,TRBD1,TRBV5-1,CASNQGAPNYGYTF,TGCGCCAGTAACCAGGGGGCTCCTAACTATGGCTACACCTTC
.,TRBJ2-7,.,TRBV6-1,CASSEPGYEQYF,TGTGCCAGCAGTGAACCCGGCTACGAGCAGTACTTC
large,TRBJ1-2,.,TRBV7-6,CASSRGYGYTF,TGTGCCAGCAGCCGGGGCTATGGCTACACCTTC
large,TRBJ2-7,.,TRBV6-5,CASSSSPGYEQYF,TGTGCCAGCAGTTCCTCCCCGGGGTACGAGCAGTACTTC
medium-sized,TRBJ1-1,TRBD1,TRBV6-2/TRBV6-3,CASSYPGTGAGAEAFF,TGTGCCAGCAGTTACCCAGGGACAGGGGCAGGGGCTGAAGCTTTCTTT
.,TRBJ2-3,TRBD2,TRBV6-4,CASSDGTSGSTDTQYF,TGTGCCAGCAGTGACGGGACTAGCGGGAGCACAGATACGCAGTATTTT
once,TRBJ2-4,TRBD2,TRBV6-6,CASSPTTVRGAKKIQYF,TGTGCCAGCAGTCCTACGACGGTGCGGGGGGCCAAAAAAATTCAGTACTTC
.,TRBJ1-1,.,TRBV12-3/TRBV12-4,CASGLALQMGAEAFF,TGTGCTAGTGGTTTGGCTTTACAAATGGGGGCCGAAGCTTTCTTT
hyperexpanded,TRBJ2-1,.,TRBV6-2/TRBV6-3,CASNSLVGSNEQFF,TGTGCCAGCAATTCACTCGTAGGTTCCAATGAGCAGTTCTTC
hyperexpanded,TRBJ2-1,.,TRBV29-1,CSVDSGEQFF,TGCAGCGTTGACTCGGGTGAGCAGTTCTTC
large,TRBJ2-1,.,TRBV6-1,CASSDGEYNEQFF,TGTGCCAGCAGTGACGGAGAATACAATGAGCAGTTCTTC
large,TRBJ1-1,.,TRBV7-2,CASSLPGSAEAFF,TGTGCCAGCAGCTTACCTGGGTCGGCTGAAGCTTTCTTT
large,TRBJ2-1,TRBD1,TRBV7-9,CASSLVGQGNEQFF,TGTGCCAGCAGCTTAGTGGGACAGGGGAATGAGCAGTTCTTC
few,TRBJ1-2,TRBD1,TRBV6-1,CASRGTGGAYGYTF,TGTGCCAGCAGAGGGACAGGGGGCGCCTATGGCTACACCTTC
.,TRBJ2-7,TRBD1,TRBV20-1,CSARDPSRRQGPSYEQYF,TGCAGTGCTAGAGATCCCTCACGAAGACAGGGTCCCTCTTACGAGCAGTACTTC
.,TRBJ1-1,.,TRBV6-5,CASSYSIVRGSAEAFF,TGTGCCAGCAGTTACTCGATCGTAAGGGGATCGGCTGAAGCTTTCTTT
few,TRBJ1-1,.,TRBV25-1,CASSEYGGRGPEAFF,TGTGCCAGCAGTGAATATGGGGGGCGGGGCCCTGAAGCTTTCTTT
large,TRBJ2-1,TRBD2,TRBV7-3,CASSPGGARANEQFF,TGTGCCAGCAGCCCGGGGGGGGCCCGGGCCAATGAGCAGTTCTTC
.,TRBJ2-7,TRBD2,TRBV29-1,CSVAGRAVYEQYF,TGCAGCGTTGCAGGGAGGGCCGTGTACGAGCAGTACTTC
medium-sized,TRBJ1-5,.,TRBV10-3,CASSSGDSNQPQHF,TGTGCCTCATCGTCCGGGGATAGCAATCAGCCCCAGCATTTT
.,TRBJ2-7,.,TRBV27,CASSLTPKGEQYF,TGTGCCAGCAGTTTAACCCCGAAGGGCGAGCAGTACTTC
large,TRBJ2-7,TRBD2,TRBV19,CASSIRAGGWYEQYF,TGTGCCAGTAGTATAAGGGCGGGAGGGTGGTACGAGCAGTACTTC
.,TRBJ2-7,TRBD2,TRBV6-1,CASSSRDYGMYF,TGTGCCAGCAGCAGTCGGGACTACGGAATGTACTTC
medium-sized,TRBJ2-3,TRBD2,TRBV5-1,CASSIPGTSQVGDTQYF,TGCGCCAGCAGTATCCCCGGGACTAGTCAGGTAGGAGATACGCAGTATTTT
large,TRBJ2-1,TRBD1,TRBV6-1,CASARITTGGGGFF,TGTGCCAGCGCGCGAATAACAACAGGGGGCGGAGGGTTCTTC
medium-sized,TRBJ1-1,.,TRBV6-1,CASSEFGPGSEAFF,TGTGCCAGCAGTGAATTTGGACCAGGGTCTGAAGCTTTCTTT
.,TRBJ1-2,.,TRBV2,CASKGRVGYGYTF,TGTGCCAGCAAAGGGAGGGTGGGCTATGGCTACACCTTC
large,TRBJ2-1,.,TRBV4-2,CASSQDDRVLDEQFF,TGTGCCAGCAGCCAAGATGACCGCGTTTTGGATGAGCAGTTCTTC
.,TRBJ1-1,.,TRBV2,CASSVPGTEAFF,TGTGCCAGCAGTGTTCCGGGGACTGAAGCTTTCTTT
medium-sized,TRBJ2-1,TRBD2,TRBV20-1,CSARGASGRISSHNEQFF,TGCAGTGCTAGAGGGGCTAGCGGGAGGATTTCTTCCCACAATGAGCAGTTCTTC
medium-sized,TRBJ1-5,.,TRBV28,CASRWGSFQPQHF,TGTGCCAGCAGATGGGGTAGCTTTCAGCCCCAGCATTTT
.,TRBJ2-7,.,TRBV6-1,CASSEGYDPPEQYF,TGTGCCAGCAGTGAAGGGTACGATCCCCCCGAGCAGTACTTC
.,TRBJ2-7,TRBD2,TRBV6-1,CASSEASGSHEQYF,TGTGCCAGCAGTGAGGCTAGCGGGAGCCACGAGCAGTACTTC